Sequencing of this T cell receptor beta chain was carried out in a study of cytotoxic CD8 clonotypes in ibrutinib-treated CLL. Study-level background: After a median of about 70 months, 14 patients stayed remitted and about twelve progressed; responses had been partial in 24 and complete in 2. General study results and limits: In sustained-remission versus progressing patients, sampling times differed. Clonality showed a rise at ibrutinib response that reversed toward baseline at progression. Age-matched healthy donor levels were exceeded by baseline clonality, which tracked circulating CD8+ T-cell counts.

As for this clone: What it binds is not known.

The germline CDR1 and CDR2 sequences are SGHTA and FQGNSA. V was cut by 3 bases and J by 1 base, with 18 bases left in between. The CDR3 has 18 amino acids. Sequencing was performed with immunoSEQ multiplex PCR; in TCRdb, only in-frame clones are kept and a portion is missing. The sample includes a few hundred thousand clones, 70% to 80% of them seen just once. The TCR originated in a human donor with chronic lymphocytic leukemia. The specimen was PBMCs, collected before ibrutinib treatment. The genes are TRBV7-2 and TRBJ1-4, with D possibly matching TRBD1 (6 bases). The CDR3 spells CASSLMRGGGRTNEKLFF. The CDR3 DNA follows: TGTGCCAGCAGCTTGATGAGAGGGGGAGGAAGAACTAATGAAAAACTGTTTTTT. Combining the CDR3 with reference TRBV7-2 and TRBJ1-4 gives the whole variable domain GAGVSQSPSNKVTEKGKDVELRCDPISGHTALYWYRQSLGQGLEFLIYFQGNSAPDKSGLPSDRFSAERTGGSVSTLTIQRTQQEDSAVYLCASSLMRGGGRTNEKLFFGSGTQLSVL.